This T cell receptor (beta chain) was retrieved from a study of CD8 T cells in Susac syndrome. Study-wide findings and caveats: By the study's own acknowledgment, its TCR sequencing and HLA analysis included relatively few individuals.

A word on this clonotype: As yet, its antigen is unknown.

An input of roughly 0.5 to 1 ug of RNA was subjected to reverse transcription using random hexamers. It was immunoSEQ multiplex PCR that amplified TCR beta CDR3 across 54 Vbeta and 13 Jbeta. TCRdb ran MiXCR on the immunoSEQ multiplex PCR reads and lists one entry per CDR3 protein. The sample consists of about 71,000 distinct CDR3 sequences, just over 95% of them appearing once. Sequencing of TCR beta was performed on blood CD8+ and CD4+ T cells. CDR1 DFQATT and CDR2 SNEGSKA come from the germline V gene (reference sequence). V was cut by 6 bases and J by 2 bases, with 17 bases left in between. The CDR3 contains 14 residues.

What was sequenced was CD4+ T cells from PBMCs. V and J are TRBV20-1 and TRBJ2-7; the D gene is possibly TRBD1 (6 bases). The receptor comes from a human donor with multiple sclerosis. CDR3 region: CSAGPLGGPYEQYF. The DNA of the CDR3 is TGCAGTGCGGGGCCCTTAGGGGGACCCTACGAGCAGTACTTC.